This TCR beta chain appears in the sequencing data of a study of identical twins. Study-level results: In drawing conclusions, the study used cross-sectional statistical analysis and did not follow the same donors. Fewer insertions were carried by abundant cord blood beta clonotypes, but none was seen in memory repertoires. Twins' excess sharing was less marked for out-of-frame beta sequences.

With template switching, a universal primer site was added, and the cDNA carried unique molecular identifiers. TCRdb ran MiXCR on the 5' RACE reads and lists one entry per CDR3 protein. The sample yields more than 200,000 distinct CDR3 sequences, approximately 9% seen once. CDR3 size: 15 residues. Losses at the gene ends were 0 bases for V and 5 bases for J; bases not matched to a gene: 7. The germline gives CDR1 SGDLS, CDR2 YYNGEE. About this clonotype: Antigen unknown.

Input material: memory (CD45RO+) T cells sorted from blood. This TCR derives from a woman in her late teens or twenties in good health. The rearrangement uses TRBV9 and TRBJ2-7, with 8 bases identical to TRBD1. Here the CDR3 DNA reads TGTGCCAGCAGCGTAGAACAGGGGGTAACGGACGAGCAGTACTTC. Protein: CASSVEQGVTDEQYF. The full variable domain, in which reference TRBV9 and TRBJ2-7 provide the parts outside the CDR3, is DSGVTQTPKHLITATGQRVTLRCSPRSGDLSVYWYQQSLDQGLQFLIQYYNGEERAKGNILERFSAQQFPDLHSELNLSSLELGDSALYFCASSVEQGVTDEQYFGPGTRLTVT.